This T cell receptor (beta chain) derives from a study of blood T cell repertoires in COVID-19. Overall study: Samples of COVID-19 (acute and convalescent) were obtained from the United States, Italy and Spain. The analysed material was cDNA or gDNA that came from T cells, B-cell-depleted T cells, or PBMCs.

This table comes from immunoSEQ multiplex PCR, and its TCRdb copy is limited to in-frame clones, with some not included. The sample holds fewer than 150,000 clones, roughly three quarters seen once. The CDR3 runs 17 residues. Trimming shortened V by 2 bases and J by 0 bases, and 14 bases separated the two germline ends. Looked up from germline, CDR1 is SGHTA and CDR2 is FQGNSA. The sequence derives from a man older than 75 with acute or convalescent COVID-19. The sequencing input was peripheral blood. The chain uses TRBV7-2 and TRBJ1-5, with a possible D match to TRBD1 (6 bases). This CDR3 reads CASSLWGLKYSNQPQHF. For the CDR3, the DNA is TGTGCCAGCAGCTTATGGGGGCTGAAGTATAGCAATCAGCCCCAGCATTTT.